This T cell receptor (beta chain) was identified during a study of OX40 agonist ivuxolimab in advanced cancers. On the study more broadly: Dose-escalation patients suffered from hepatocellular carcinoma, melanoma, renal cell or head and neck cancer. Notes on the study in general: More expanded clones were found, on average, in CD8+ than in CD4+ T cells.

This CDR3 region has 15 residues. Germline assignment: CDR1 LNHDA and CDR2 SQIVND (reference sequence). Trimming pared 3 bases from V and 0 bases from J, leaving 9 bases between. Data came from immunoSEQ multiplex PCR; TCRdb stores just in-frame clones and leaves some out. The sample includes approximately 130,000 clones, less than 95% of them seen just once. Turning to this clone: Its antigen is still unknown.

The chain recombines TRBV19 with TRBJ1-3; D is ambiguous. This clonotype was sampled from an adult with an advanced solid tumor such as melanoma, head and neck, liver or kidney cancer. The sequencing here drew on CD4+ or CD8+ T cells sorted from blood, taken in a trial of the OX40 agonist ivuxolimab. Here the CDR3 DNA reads TGTGCCAGTAGTATCATCCATTCCTCTGGAAACACCATATATTTT. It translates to CASSIIHSSGNTIYF.